This T cell receptor (beta chain) was recovered during a study of cytomegalovirus exposure and HLA in healthy donors. Study-wide points: A missense DCLRE1C variant was associated with V- and J-gene trimming of TCR beta chains in a later analysis, and an independent cohort replicated the association.

The CDR3 runs to 15 residues. V was clipped by 0 bases and J by 6 bases, with 15 bases between them. Germline values: CDR1 LGHNA, CDR2 YSLEER. The PCR had 60 Vbeta and 13 Jbeta primers. Data came from immunoSEQ multiplex PCR; TCRdb stores just in-frame clones and leaves some out. The sample yields roughly 160,000 clones, around 80% seen once. About this clone: Its target is unknown.

The clonotype comes from a man between 40 and 49 years old in good health and CMV-seronegative. The J gene is TRBJ2-7, the V gene TRBV4-3; D unclear. The source material was PBMCs. In DNA form, the CDR3 reads TGCGCCAGCAGCCAAGAACCCGGTTTACCGAGCGAGCAGTACTTC. Residues: CASSQEPGLPSEQYF.